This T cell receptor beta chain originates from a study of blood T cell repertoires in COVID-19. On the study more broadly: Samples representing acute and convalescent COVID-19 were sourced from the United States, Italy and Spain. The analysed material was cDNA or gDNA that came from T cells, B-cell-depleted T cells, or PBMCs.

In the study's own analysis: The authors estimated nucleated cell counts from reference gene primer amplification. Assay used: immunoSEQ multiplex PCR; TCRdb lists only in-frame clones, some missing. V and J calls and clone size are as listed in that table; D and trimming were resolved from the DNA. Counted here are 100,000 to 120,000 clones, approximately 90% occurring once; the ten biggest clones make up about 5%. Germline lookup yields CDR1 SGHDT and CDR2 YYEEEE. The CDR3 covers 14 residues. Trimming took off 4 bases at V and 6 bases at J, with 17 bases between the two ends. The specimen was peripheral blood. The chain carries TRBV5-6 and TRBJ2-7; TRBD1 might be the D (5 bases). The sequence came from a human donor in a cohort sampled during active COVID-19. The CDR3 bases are TGTGCCAGCAGCCCCATAGACAGCCCATTCGAGCAGTACTTC. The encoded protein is CASSPIDSPFEQYF.